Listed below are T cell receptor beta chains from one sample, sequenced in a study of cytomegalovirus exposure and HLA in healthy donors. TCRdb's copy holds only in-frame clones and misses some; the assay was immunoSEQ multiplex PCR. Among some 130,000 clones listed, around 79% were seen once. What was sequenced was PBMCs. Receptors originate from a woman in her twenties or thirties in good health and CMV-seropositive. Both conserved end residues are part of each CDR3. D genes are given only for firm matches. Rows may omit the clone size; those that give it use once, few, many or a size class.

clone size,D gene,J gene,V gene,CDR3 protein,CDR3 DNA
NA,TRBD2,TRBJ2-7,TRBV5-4,CASSLAEAGRGEQYF,TGTGCCAGCAGCTTGGCCGAGGCAGGGAGGGGCGAGCAGTACTTC
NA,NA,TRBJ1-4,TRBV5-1,CASSLGSGFLDEKLFF,TGCGCCAGCAGCTTGGGATCAGGGTTCTTAGACGAAAAACTGTTTTTT
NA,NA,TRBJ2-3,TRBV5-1,CASSPRGIDIDTQYF,TGCGCCAGCAGCCCCAGGGGTATAGACATCGATACGCAGTATTTT
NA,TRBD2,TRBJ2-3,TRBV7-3,CASSITGGFTDTQYF,TGTGCCAGCAGCATTACGGGGGGGTTCACAGATACGCAGTATTTT
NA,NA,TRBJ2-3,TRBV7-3,CASSPTSTDTTQYF,TGTGCCAGCAGCCCCACGTCGACCGACACGACGCAGTATTTT
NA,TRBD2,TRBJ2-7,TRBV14,CASSLGLGGYEQYF,TGTGCCAGCAGCCTGGGACTAGGAGGCTACGAGCAGTACTTC
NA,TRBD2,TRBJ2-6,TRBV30,CAWSLAAGSSGANVLTF,TGTGCCTGGAGTTTGGCAGCGGGAAGCTCTGGGGCCAACGTCCTGACTTTC
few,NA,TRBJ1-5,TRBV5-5,CASSLTIWGQGQPQHF,TGTGCCAGCAGCTTGACGATTTGGGGGCAGGGTCAGCCCCAGCATTTT
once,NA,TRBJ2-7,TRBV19,CASSPQGSYEQYF,TGTGCCAGTAGCCCACAGGGATCCTACGAGCAGTACTTC
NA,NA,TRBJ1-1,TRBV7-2,CASSPGGVAEAFF,TGTGCCAGCAGCCCCGGTGGAGTGGCGGAAGCTTTCTTT
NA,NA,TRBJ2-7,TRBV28,CASSLTGLVAEQYF,TGTGCCAGCAGCCTTACAGGGTTGGTGGCCGAGCAGTACTTC
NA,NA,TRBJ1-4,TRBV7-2,CASSSFPGEKLFF,TGTGCCAGCAGCTCGTTTCCGGGAGAAAAACTGTTTTTT
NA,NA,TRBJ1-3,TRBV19,CASSRDLRNTIYF,TGTGCCAGTAGCCGGGACTTGAGAAACACCATATATTTT
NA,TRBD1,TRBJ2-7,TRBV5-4,CASRLAGGPYEQYF,TGTGCCAGCAGATTGGCAGGGGGCCCCTACGAGCAGTACTTC
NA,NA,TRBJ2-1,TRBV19,CASSSQGASEQFF,TGTGCCAGTAGTTCCCAAGGAGCGAGTGAGCAGTTCTTC
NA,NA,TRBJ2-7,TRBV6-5,CASSYSTGHYEQYF,TGTGCCAGCAGTTACTCGACAGGCCACTACGAGCAGTACTTC
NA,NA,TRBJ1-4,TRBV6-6,CASSQTGATNEKLFF,TGTGCCAGCAGTCAGACGGGAGCGACTAATGAAAAACTGTTTTTT
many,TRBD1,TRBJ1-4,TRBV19,CASSPRGTGVEKLFF,TGTGCCAGTAGCCCCCGGGGGACAGGGGTTGAAAAACTGTTTTTT
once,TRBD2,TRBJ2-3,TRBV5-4,CASSLFKAGDNTDTQYF,TGTGCCAGCAGCTTATTCAAAGCGGGGGACAACACAGATACGCAGTATTTT
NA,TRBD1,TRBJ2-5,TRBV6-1,CASSEIWTGVAETQYF,TGTGCCAGCAGTGAAATCTGGACAGGGGTTGCGGAGACCCAGTACTTC
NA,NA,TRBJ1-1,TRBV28,CASSRSVDTEAFF,TGTGCCAGCAGTCGATCGGTCGACACTGAAGCTTTCTTT
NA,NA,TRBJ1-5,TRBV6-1,CASRHRDNQPQHF,TGTGCCAGCAGACACAGAGACAATCAGCCCCAGCATTTT
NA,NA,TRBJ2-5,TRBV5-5,CASSHDPGGGETQYF,TGTGCCAGCAGCCATGACCCAGGGGGAGGAGAGACCCAGTACTTC
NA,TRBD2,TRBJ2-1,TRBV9,CASSVGSSGGRHNEQFF,TGTGCCAGCAGCGTAGGATCTAGCGGGGGTCGACACAATGAGCAGTTCTTC
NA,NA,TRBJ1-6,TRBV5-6,CASSGTRGTNNSPLHF,TGTGCCAGCAGCGGGACGCGGGGCACCAATAATTCACCCCTCCACTTT
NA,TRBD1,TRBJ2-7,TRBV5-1,CARDRQIYEQYF,TGCGCCAGGGACAGGCAGATATACGAGCAGTACTTC
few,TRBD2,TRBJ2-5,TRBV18,CASSPREGQETQYF,TGTGCCAGCTCACCACGGGAGGGGCAAGAGACCCAGTACTTC
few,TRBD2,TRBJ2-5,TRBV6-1,CASSEHGSGGEETQYF,TGTGCCAGCAGTGAACATGGTAGCGGGGGGGAAGAGACCCAGTACTTC
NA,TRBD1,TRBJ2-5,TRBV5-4,CASSLRDRGQETQYF,TGTGCCAGCAGCCTCCGGGACAGGGGGCAAGAGACCCAGTACTTC
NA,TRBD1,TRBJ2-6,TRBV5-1,CASSPGQGAGANVLTF,TGCGCCAGCAGCCCAGGACAGGGGGCTGGGGCCAACGTCCTGACTTTC
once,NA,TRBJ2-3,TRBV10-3,CAISEGTKSTDTQYF,TGTGCCATCAGTGAAGGGACAAAAAGCACAGATACGCAGTATTTT
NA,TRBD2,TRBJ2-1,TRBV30,CAWDWGGYNEQFF,TGTGCCTGGGATTGGGGGGGCTACAATGAGCAGTTCTTC
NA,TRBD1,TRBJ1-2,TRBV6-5,CASSYLTGDYGYTF,TGTGCCAGCAGTTACTTGACAGGGGATTATGGCTACACCTTC
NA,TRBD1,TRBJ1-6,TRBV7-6,CASSPGQGSYNSPLHF,TGTGCCAGCAGCCCGGGACAGGGATCGTATAATTCACCCCTCCACTTT
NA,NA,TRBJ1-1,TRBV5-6,CASSFGGGPAFF,TGTGCCAGCAGCTTTGGGGGAGGTCCCGCTTTCTTT
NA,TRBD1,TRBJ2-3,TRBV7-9,CASSLLPGQGDLDTQYF,TGTGCCAGCAGCCTCCTACCGGGACAGGGGGATTTAGATACGCAGTATTTT
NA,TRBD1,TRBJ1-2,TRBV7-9,CASSSTGPYGYTF,TGTGCCAGCAGCTCGACAGGGCCCTATGGCTACACCTTC
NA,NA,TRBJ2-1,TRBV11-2,CASSLFSVNEQFF,TGTGCCAGCAGCTTATTTTCTGTGAATGAGCAGTTCTTC
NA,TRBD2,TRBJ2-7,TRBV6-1,CASTPSGVREQYF,TGTGCCAGCACTCCTAGCGGGGTGCGCGAGCAGTACTTC
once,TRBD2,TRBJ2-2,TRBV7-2,CASSLPAGSGGARTGELFF,TGTGCCAGCAGCTTACCGGCCGGGAGCGGGGGGGCGAGGACCGGGGAGCTGTTTTTT
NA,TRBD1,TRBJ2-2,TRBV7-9,CASSLQGVRTGELFF,TGTGCCAGCAGCCTCCAGGGGGTGAGGACCGGGGAGCTGTTTTTT
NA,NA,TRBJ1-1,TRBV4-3,CASSQASFGWGNTEAFF,TGCGCCAGCAGCCAAGCGTCGTTCGGCTGGGGCAACACTGAAGCTTTCTTT
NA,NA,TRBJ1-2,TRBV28,CASSSLGAAGYTF,TGTGCCAGCAGTTCTCTTGGGGCGGCTGGCTACACCTTC
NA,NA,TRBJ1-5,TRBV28,CASLGGGGGQPQHF,TGTGCCAGCTTGGGTGGGGGGGGCGGTCAGCCCCAGCATTTT
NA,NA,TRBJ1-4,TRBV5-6,CASSFGWDEKLFF,TGTGCCAGCAGCTTCGGGTGGGATGAAAAACTGTTTTTT
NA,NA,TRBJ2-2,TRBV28,CASSSPTRRVPNTGELFF,TGTGCCAGCAGCAGCCCTACCCGGAGGGTACCGAACACCGGGGAGCTGTTTTTT
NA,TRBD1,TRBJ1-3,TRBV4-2,CASSPRWGQGASGNTIYF,TGTGCCAGCAGCCCAAGATGGGGACAGGGGGCTTCTGGAAACACCATATATTTT
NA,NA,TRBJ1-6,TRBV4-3,CASSPGPIYNSPLHF,TGCGCCAGCAGCCCGGGTCCTATCTATAATTCACCCCTCCACTTT
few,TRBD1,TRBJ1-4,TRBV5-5,CASSLGQGPGISQKLFF,TGTGCCAGCAGCTTGGGACAGGGGCCCGGGATTTCGCAAAAACTGTTTTTT
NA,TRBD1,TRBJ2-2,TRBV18,CASSPVTGGETGELFF,TGTGCCAGCTCACCAGTGACAGGGGGCGAGACCGGGGAGCTGTTTTTT
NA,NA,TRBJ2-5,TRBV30,CAWSVRQQETQYF,TGTGCCTGGAGTGTTCGACAGCAAGAGACCCAGTACTTC
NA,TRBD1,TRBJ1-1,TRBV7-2,CASSLVGQGGAEAFF,TGTGCCAGCAGCTTAGTTGGACAGGGGGGGGCTGAAGCTTTCTTT
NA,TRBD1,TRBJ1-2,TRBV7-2,CASSYPWTGDGGYTF,TGTGCCAGCAGCTACCCGTGGACAGGGGATGGTGGCTACACCTTC